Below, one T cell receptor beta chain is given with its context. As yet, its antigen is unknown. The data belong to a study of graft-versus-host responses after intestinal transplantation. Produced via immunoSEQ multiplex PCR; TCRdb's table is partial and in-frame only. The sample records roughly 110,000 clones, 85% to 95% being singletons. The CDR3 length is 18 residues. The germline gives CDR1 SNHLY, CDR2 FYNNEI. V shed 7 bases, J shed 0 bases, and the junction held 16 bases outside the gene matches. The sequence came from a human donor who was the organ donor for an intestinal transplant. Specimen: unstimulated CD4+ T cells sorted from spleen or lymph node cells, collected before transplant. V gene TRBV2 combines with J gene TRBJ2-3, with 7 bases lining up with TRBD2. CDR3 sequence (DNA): TGTGCCAGCAAATCGGGCTCGGCGGGACTACCAAGCACAGATACGCAGTATTTT. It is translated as CASKSGSAGLPSTDTQYF.